This entry features one T cell receptor (beta chain) sequence. Its target is not known. This sample stems from a study of beta chain features in type 1 diabetes. Stem cell-like memory, regulatory, central memory and naive CD4+ cells were sorted via CD45RO/CCR7/CD25/CD127/CD95/CD27. The germline gives CDR1 SGHDT, CDR2 YYEEEE. This CDR3 contains 17 residues. V was clipped by 0 bases and J by 4 bases; unmatched bases: 8. Investigators reverse transcribed all isolated RNA, so they sequenced expressed TCRB transcripts. Profiled with immunoSEQ multiplex PCR; TCRdb holds only in-frame clones, not every one. In the table there are roughly 100,000 clones, 25% to 30% of which are singletons. Points from the study as a whole: Type 1 diabetes patients had TCRB CDR3s that were shorter (moderately but significantly so) in all four CD4+ subsets.

The sequence was collected from a woman in her late teens or twenties with type 1 diabetes. This rearrangement joins TRBV5-6 to TRBJ2-4, with TRBD1 identical over 9 bases. The sequencing input was central memory CD4+ T cells from blood. The CDR3 DNA is TGTGCCAGCAGCTTGGCTCCACAGGGGGCCGTGAAAAACATTCAGTACTTC. Amino acid sequence: CASSLAPQGAVKNIQYF.